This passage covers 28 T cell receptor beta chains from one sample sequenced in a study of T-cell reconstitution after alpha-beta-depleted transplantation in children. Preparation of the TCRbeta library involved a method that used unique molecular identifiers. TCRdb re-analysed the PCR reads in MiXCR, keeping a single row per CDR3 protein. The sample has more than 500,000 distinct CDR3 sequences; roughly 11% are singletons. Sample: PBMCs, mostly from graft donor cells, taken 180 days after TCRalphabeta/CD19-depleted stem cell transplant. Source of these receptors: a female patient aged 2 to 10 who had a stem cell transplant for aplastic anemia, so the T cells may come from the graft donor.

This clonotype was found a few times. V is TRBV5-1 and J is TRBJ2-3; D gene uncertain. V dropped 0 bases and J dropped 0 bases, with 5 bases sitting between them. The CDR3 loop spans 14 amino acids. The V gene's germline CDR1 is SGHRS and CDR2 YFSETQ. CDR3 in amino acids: CASSLVRSTDTQYF. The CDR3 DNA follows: TGCGCCAGCAGCTTGGTCAGGAGCACAGATACGCAGTATTTT.

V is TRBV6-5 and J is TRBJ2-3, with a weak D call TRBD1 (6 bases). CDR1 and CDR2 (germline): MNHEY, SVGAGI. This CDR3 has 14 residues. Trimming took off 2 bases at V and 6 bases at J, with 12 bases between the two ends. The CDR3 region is CASSYMTGSDTQYF. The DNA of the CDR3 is TGTGCCAGCAGTTACATGACAGGTTCCGATACGCAGTATTTT.

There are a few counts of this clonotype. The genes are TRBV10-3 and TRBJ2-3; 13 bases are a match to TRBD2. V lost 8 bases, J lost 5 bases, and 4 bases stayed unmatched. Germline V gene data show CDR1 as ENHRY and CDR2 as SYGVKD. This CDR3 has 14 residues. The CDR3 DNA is TGTGCCATCGGACTAGCGGGAGTTATAGATACGCAGTATTTT. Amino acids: CAIGLAGVIDTQYF.

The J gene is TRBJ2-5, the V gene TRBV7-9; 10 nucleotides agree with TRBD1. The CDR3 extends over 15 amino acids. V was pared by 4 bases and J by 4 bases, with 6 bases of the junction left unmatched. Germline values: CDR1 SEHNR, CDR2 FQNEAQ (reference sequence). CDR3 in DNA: TGTGCCAGCAGCTGGGGACAGGGGCCCCGAGAGACCCAGTACTTC. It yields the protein CASSWGQGPRETQYF.

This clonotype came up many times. DNA for the CDR3: TGTGCCAGCAGTTCCGGACAGGGGGCTTACAATGAGCAGTTCTTC. Encoded protein: CASSSGQGAYNEQFF. This sequence joins TRBV6-2 or TRBV6-3 and TRBJ2-1, with 11 nucleotides matching TRBD1. The germline V gene has CDR1 MNHEY and CDR2 SVGEGT. The CDR3 contains 15 residues. The V gene end was trimmed by 4 bases and the J gene end by 4 bases; junction bases not matched to a gene: 3.

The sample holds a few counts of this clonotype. The CDR3 spells CASSLGLVLEQFF. For the CDR3, the DNA is TGCGCCAGCAGCCTCGGACTAGTGCTTGAGCAGTTCTTC. The chain joins TRBV4-1 to TRBJ2-1, with TRBD2 identical over 7 bases. Trimming removed 4 bases from V and 9 bases from J; junction bases left unmatched: 6. The germline V gene has CDR1 MGHRA and CDR2 YSYEKL. The CDR3 has 13 residues.

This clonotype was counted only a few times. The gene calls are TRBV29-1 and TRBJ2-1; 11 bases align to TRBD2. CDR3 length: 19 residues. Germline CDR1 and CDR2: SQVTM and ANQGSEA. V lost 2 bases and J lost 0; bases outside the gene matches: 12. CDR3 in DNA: TGCAGCGTTGAAAGGGGGTCTAGCGGGAGGAGGGCCTCCTACAATGAGCAGTTCTTC. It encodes CSVERGSSGRRASYNEQFF.

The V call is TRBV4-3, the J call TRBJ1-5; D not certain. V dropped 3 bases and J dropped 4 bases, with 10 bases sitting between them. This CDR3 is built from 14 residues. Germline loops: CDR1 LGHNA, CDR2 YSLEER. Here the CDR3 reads CASSQRVFNQPQHF. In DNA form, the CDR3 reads TGCGCCAGCAGCCAGCGGGTTTTTAATCAGCCCCAGCATTTT.

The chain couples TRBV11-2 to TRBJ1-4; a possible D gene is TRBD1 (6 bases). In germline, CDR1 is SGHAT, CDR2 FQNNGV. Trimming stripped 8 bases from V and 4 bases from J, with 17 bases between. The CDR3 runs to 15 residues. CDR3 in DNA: TGTGCCAGCGGGCCCGGGGGCCCGGGTAATGAAAAACTGTTTTTT. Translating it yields CASGPGGPGNEKLFF.

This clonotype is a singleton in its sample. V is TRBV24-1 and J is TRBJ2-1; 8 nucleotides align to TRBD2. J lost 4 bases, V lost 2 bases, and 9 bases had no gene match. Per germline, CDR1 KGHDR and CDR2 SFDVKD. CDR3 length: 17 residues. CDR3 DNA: TGTGCCACCAGTGATTCATTCAGCGGGAGACCATACAATGAGCAGTTCTTC. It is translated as CATSDSFSGRPYNEQFF.

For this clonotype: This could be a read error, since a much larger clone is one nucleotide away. CDR3 sequence reads: CASASSVGDYTF. CDR3 nucleotides: TGCGCCAGCGCATCCTCCGTGGGAGACTACACCTTC. This chain uses TRBV5-1 with TRBJ1-2; unclear D gene. The CDR3 is 12 residues long. CDR1 and CDR2 (germline): SGHRS, YFSETQ. The V and J ends lost 7 bases and 10 bases respectively, with 17 bases between them.

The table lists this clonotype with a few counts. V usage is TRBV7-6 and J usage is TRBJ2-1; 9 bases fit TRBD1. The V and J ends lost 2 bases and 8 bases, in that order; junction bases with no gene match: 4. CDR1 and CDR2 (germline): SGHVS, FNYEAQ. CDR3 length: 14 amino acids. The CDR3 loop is CASSLSDRGHEQFF. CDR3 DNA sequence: TGTGCCAGCAGCTTATCGGACAGGGGACATGAGCAGTTCTTC.

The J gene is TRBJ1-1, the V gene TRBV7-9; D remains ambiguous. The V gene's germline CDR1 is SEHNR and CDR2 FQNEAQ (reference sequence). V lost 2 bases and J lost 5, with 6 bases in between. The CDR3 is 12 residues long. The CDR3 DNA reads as TGTGCCAGCAGCTTAAAACCTACTGAAGCTTTCTTT. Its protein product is CASSLKPTEAFF.

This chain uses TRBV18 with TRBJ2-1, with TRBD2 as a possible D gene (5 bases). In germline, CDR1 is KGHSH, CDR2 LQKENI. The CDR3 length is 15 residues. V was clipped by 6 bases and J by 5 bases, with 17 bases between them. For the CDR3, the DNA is TGTGCCAGCTCCCGCGGCTGGGAGAAGGACAATGAGCAGTTCTTC. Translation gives CASSRGWEKDNEQFF.

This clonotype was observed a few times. The CDR3 coding sequence is TGCGCCAGCAGCGGAATCGACAGGGGGCATGACACTGAAGCTTTCTTT. Encoded protein: CASSGIDRGHDTEAFF. V is TRBV5-1 and J is TRBJ1-1; 10 positions agree with TRBD1. V shed 4 bases, J shed 3 bases, and the junction held 9 bases outside the gene matches. Looked up from germline, CDR1 is SGHRS and CDR2 is YFSETQ. The CDR3 is 16 residues long.

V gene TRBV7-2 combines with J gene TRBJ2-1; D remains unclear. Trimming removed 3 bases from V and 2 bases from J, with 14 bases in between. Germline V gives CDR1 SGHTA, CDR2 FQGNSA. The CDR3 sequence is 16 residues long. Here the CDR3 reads CASSFGWRDPYNEQFF. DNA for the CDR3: TGTGCCAGCAGCTTCGGATGGCGCGACCCCTACAATGAGCAGTTCTTC.

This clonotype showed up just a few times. The CDR3 region has the DNA TGTGCCAGCAGCCCTCAAGGACTAGCGGGCACCCATAATGAGCAGTTCTTC. This codes for CASSPQGLAGTHNEQFF. The V gene is TRBV9, the J gene TRBJ2-1; TRBD2 matches 11 bases. V lost 4 bases and J lost 7; bases outside the gene matches: 13. The CDR3 consists of 17 residues. The V gene's germline CDR1 is SGDLS and CDR2 YYNGEE.

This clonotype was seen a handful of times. In DNA, the CDR3 is TGTGCCAGCAGCTTAGACACCCTTAGCAATCAGCCCCAGCATTTT. Amino acids: CASSLDTLSNQPQHF. The V and J genes are TRBV7-2 and TRBJ1-5; D unclear. This CDR3 spans 15 amino acids. CDR1 and CDR2 from the germline V gene are SGHTA and FQGNSA. Trimming removed 1 base at V and 0 bases at J, with 7 bases between.

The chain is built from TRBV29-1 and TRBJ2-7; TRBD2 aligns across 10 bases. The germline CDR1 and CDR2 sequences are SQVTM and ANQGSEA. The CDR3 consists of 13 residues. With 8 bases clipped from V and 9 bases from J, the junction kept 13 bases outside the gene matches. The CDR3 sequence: CSTTAGGGQGQYF. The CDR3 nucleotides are TGCAGCACCACAGCGGGAGGGGGGCAGGGGCAGTACTTC.

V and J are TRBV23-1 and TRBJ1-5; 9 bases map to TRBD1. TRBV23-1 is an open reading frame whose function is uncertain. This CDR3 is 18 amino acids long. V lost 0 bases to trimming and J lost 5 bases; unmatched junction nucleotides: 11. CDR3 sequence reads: CASSQSVRNRGRDQPQHF. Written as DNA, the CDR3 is TGCGCCAGCAGTCAATCTGTTCGGAACAGGGGGCGCGATCAGCCCCAGCATTTT.

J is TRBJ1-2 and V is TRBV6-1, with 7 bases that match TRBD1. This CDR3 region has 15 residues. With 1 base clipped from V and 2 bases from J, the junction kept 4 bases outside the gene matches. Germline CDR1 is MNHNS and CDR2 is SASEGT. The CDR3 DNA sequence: TGTGCCAGCAGTGAAGTTGAGGGGGCGAACTATGGCTACACCTTC. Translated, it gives CASSEVEGANYGYTF.

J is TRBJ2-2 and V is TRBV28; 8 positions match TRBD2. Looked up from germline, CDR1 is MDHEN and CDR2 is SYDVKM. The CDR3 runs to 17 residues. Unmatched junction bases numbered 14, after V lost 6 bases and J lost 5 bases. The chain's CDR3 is CASSLGGTGGKTGELFF. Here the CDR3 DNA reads TGTGCCAGCAGCCTTGGGGGAACGGGAGGGAAAACCGGGGAGCTGTTTTTT.

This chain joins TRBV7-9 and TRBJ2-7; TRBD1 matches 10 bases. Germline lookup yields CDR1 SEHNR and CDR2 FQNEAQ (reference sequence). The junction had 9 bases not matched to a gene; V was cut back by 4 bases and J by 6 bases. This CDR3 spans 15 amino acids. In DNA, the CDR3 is TGTGCCAGCAGCTCCGACCGGGACAGGGGACGCGAGCAGTACGTC. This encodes CASSSDRDRGREQYV.

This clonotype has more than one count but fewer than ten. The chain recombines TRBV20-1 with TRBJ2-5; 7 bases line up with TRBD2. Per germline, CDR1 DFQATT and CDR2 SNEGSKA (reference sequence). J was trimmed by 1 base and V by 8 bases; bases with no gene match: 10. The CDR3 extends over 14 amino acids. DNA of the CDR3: TGCAGTCACCGCCCCGGGGGGAGCCAAGAGACCCAGTACTTC. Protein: CSHRPGGSQETQYF.

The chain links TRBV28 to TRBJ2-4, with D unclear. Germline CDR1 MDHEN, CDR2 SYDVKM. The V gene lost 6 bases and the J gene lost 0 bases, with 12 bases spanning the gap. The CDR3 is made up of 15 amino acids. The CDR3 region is CASSRHGLAKNIQYF. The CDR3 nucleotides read TGTGCCAGCAGCCGACACGGGCTAGCCAAAAACATTCAGTACTTC. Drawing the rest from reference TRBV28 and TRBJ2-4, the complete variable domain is DVKVTQSSRYLVKRTGEKVFLECVQDMDHENMFWYRQDPGLGLRLIYFSYDVKMKEKGDIPEGYSVSREKKERFSLILESASTNQTSMYLCASSRHGLAKNIQYFGAGTRLSVL.

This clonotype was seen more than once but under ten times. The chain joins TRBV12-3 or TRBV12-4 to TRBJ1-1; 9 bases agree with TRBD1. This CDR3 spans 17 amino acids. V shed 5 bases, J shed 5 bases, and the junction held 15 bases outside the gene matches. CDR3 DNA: TGTGCCAGCAGTAGTACGGGGACAGGGAACTTCGATACTGAAGCTTTCTTT. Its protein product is CASSSTGTGNFDTEAFF.

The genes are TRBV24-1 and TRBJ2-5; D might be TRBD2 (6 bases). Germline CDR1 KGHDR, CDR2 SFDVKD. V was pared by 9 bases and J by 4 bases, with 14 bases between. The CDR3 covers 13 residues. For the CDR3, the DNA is TGTGCCACCGGGGGGATCGACGGAGAGACCCAGTACTTC. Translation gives CATGGIDGETQYF.

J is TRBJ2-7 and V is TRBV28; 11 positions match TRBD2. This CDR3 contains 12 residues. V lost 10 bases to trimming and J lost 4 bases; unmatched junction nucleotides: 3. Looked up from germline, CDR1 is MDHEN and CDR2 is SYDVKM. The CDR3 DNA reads TGTGCCATTAGCGGGAGGGCTTACGAGCAGTACTTC. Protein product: CAISGRAYEQYF.